The next 23 T cell receptor beta chains were all read from a single sample in a study of beta chain features in type 1 diabetes. The study reverse transcribed the entire isolated RNA, so it sequenced expressed TCRB transcripts. Using immunoSEQ multiplex PCR, the repertoire was profiled, and TCRdb retains in-frame clones only, with some absent. The sample lists fewer than 900,000 clones, roughly a sixth occurring once. Sequenced: naive CD4+ T cells from blood. The source of these receptors is a woman between 18 and 29 years old in good health.

The chain employs TRBV15 and TRBJ1-4; D perhaps matches TRBD1 (6 bases). Per germline, CDR1 LNHNV and CDR2 YYDKDF (reference sequence). This CDR3 region has 16 residues. Trimming took off 0 bases at V and 4 bases at J, with 12 bases between the two ends. CDR3 in amino acids: CATSRDFDRINEKLFF. The DNA for the CDR3 is TGTGCCACCAGCAGAGATTTCGACAGGATTAATGAAAAACTGTTTTTT. Complete variable domain (other parts from reference TRBV15 and TRBJ1-4): DAMVIQNPRYQVTQFGKPVTLSCSQTLNHNVMYWYQQKSSQAPKLLFHYYDKDFNNEADTPDNFQSRRPNTSFCFLDIRSPGLGDTAMYLCATSRDFDRINEKLFFGSGTQLSVL.

The chain employs TRBV7-2 and TRBJ2-1, with TRBD1 matching 8 bases. The junction had 6 bases not matched to a gene; V was cut back by 5 bases and J by 0 bases. Germline V gene lookup returns CDR1 SGHTA and CDR2 FQGNSA. The CDR3 runs to 16 residues. The DNA of the CDR3 is TGTGCCAGCAGCACGCGACAGGGGAGCTCCTACAATGAGCAGTTCTTC. Its translation is CASSTRQGSSYNEQFF.

This clone was detected a few times. The chain combines TRBV18 with TRBJ2-5; D gene uncertain. Trimming removed 3 bases from V and 3 bases from J, with 14 bases in between. Germline V gene data show CDR1 as KGHSH and CDR2 as LQKENI. The CDR3 runs to 15 residues. The CDR3 DNA reads TGTGCCAGCTCACCCCCCGGATTAACGAAAGAGACCCAGTACTTC. Protein sequence: CASSPPGLTKETQYF.

This chain links TRBV6-1 with TRBJ1-2; a possible D gene is TRBD1 (5 bases). This CDR3 has 13 amino acids. Germline V CDR1 and CDR2: MNHNS, SASEGT. V lost 5 bases, J lost 4 bases, and 11 bases lay in between. The CDR3: CASSPGRVYGYTF. The CDR3 DNA reads as TGTGCCAGCAGTCCAGGGAGAGTCTATGGCTACACCTTC.

The rearrangement uses TRBV4-3 and TRBJ2-1; 7 positions agree with TRBD2. This CDR3 comprises 16 residues. Germline V gives CDR1 LGHNA, CDR2 YSLEER. The V segment lost 6 bases and the J segment 3 bases; nucleotides outside the gene matches: 11. The CDR3 DNA is TGCGCCAGCAGTCGTCGGACTGGGGGGGTCTACAATGAGCAGTTCTTC. Residues: CASSRRTGGVYNEQFF.

Only a few counts were recorded for this clone. J is TRBJ1-5 and V is TRBV28; D not resolved. Trimming left V 3 bases short and J 2 bases short, with 8 bases between. CDR1 and CDR2 from the germline V gene are MDHEN and SYDVKM. The CDR3 contains 14 residues. DNA of the CDR3: TGTGCCAGCAGTTTCGGGAATGGCAATCAGCCCCAGCATTTT. Protein product: CASSFGNGNQPQHF.

This clone came up once. The chain has TRBV7-8 and TRBJ2-2; 7 positions match TRBD1. CDR3 size: 17 residues. V trimming: 5 bases; J trimming: 0 bases; junction bases outside the gene matches: 9. Germline V gene lookup returns CDR1 SGHVS and CDR2 FQNEAQ. This CDR3 reads CASSVRQGLTNTGELFF. CDR3 bases: TGTGCCAGCAGCGTACGACAGGGATTAACGAACACCGGGGAGCTGTTTTTT.

J is TRBJ1-1 and V is TRBV27; D is possibly TRBD1 (5 bases). This CDR3 region has 14 residues. CDR1 is MNHEY and CDR2 is SMNVEV in the germline V gene (reference sequence). Trimming stripped 3 bases from V and 8 bases from J, with 16 bases between. In nucleotides, the CDR3 is TGTGCCAGCAGTTTTTTGGGGCACGGTCGAGAAGCTTTCTTT. The encoded protein is CASSFLGHGREAFF.

This clone has only a few counts. The rearrangement uses TRBV7-9 and TRBJ2-3; the match to TRBD2 covers 11 bases. Germline V gene data show CDR1 as SEHNR and CDR2 as FQNEAQ (reference sequence). The CDR3 totals 17 residues. V lost 5 bases to trimming and J lost 0 bases; unmatched junction nucleotides: 7. The CDR3 nucleotides read TGTGCCAGCAGCACCTACCGGACTAGCGGGAGCACAGATACGCAGTATTTT. As protein: CASSTYRTSGSTDTQYF.

This clone turned up a few times. The V and J genes are TRBV7-2 and TRBJ2-7; D is unresolved. The V end was cut by 0 bases, the J end by 2 bases, with 8 bases between. CDR3 size: 14 residues. The germline V gene encodes CDR1 SGHTA and CDR2 FQGNSA. The CDR3 protein is CASSLARHTYEQYF. The CDR3 DNA follows: TGTGCCAGCAGCTTAGCCAGACATACCTACGAGCAGTACTTC.

The sample holds a few counts of this clone. The genes are TRBV15 and TRBJ2-5; the D is unclear. CDR3 size: 16 residues. The V and J ends lost 0 bases and 7 bases respectively, with 18 bases between them. Germline CDR1 and CDR2: LNHNV and YYDKDF (reference sequence). The CDR3 region has the DNA TGTGCCACCAGCAGAGATCTTCGGCCCCGCCTAAGGACCCAGTACTTC. As protein: CATSRDLRPRLRTQYF.

V is TRBV6-1 and J is TRBJ2-3; 7 bases agree with TRBD1. V trimming: 3 bases; J trimming: 4 bases; junction bases outside the gene matches: 7. The CDR3 contains 15 residues. Germline V lookup: CDR1 MNHNS, CDR2 SASEGT. The CDR3 bases are TGTGCCAGCAGTGAGGGGAGACAGGGAGCAGATACGCAGTATTTT. Translation: CASSEGRQGADTQYF.

J is TRBJ1-1 and V is TRBV4-2; 10 bases are shared with TRBD1. Germline values: CDR1 LGHNA, CDR2 YNFKEQ. The CDR3 totals 18 residues. The V gene end was trimmed by 0 bases and the J gene end by 4 bases; junction bases not matched to a gene: 11. The CDR3 region is CASSQDSWDRGSGTEAFF. The CDR3 nucleotides are TGTGCCAGCAGCCAAGATTCTTGGGACAGGGGATCCGGCACTGAAGCTTTCTTT.

V and J are TRBV7-9 and TRBJ2-7, with D possibly TRBD1 on 6 matching bases. V was pared by 5 bases and J by 3 bases, with 17 bases between. Germline CDR1 reads SEHNR; CDR2 reads FQNEAQ (reference sequence). The CDR3 totals 15 residues. The CDR3 region is CASSPTVDRNYEQYF. CDR3 bases: TGTGCCAGCAGCCCGACGGTAGACAGGAACTACGAGCAGTACTTC.

The chain has TRBV6-6 and TRBJ1-3, with TRBD1 identical over 8 bases. The CDR3 has 15 amino acids. CDR1 and CDR2 (germline): MNHNY, SVGAGI (reference sequence). The trim removed 4 bases at V and 2 bases at J, leaving 4 bases unmatched. CDR3 region: CASSLADRAGNTIYF. CDR3 DNA sequence: TGTGCCAGCAGTTTGGCGGACAGGGCTGGAAACACCATATATTTT.

V gene TRBV19 combines with J gene TRBJ2-2, with D tentatively TRBD2 (6 bases). Trimming took 4 bases from V and 5 from J, leaving 8 bases between them. This CDR3 is built from 13 residues. Looked up from germline, CDR1 is LNHDA and CDR2 is SQIVND (reference sequence). The CDR3 DNA reads TGTGCCAGTAGTACCGGGACTACCGGGGAGCTGTTTTTT. Translated, it gives CASSTGTTGELFF.

This clone was observed a few times. This chain links TRBV9 with TRBJ2-1; the match to TRBD1 covers 8 bases. Looked up from germline, CDR1 is SGDLS and CDR2 is YYNGEE. J lost 7 bases, V lost 3 bases, and 9 bases had no gene match. The CDR3 extends over 15 amino acids. CDR3 sequence: CASSARTGRWNEQFF. CDR3 nucleotide sequence: TGTGCCAGCAGCGCGCGGACAGGGCGTTGGAATGAGCAGTTCTTC. The whole variable domain, filled in from reference TRBV9 and TRBJ2-1, reads DSGVTQTPKHLITATGQRVTLRCSPRSGDLSVYWYQQSLDQGLQFLIQYYNGEERAKGNILERFSAQQFPDLHSELNLSSLELGDSALYFCASSARTGRWNEQFFGPGTRLTVL.

The chain carries TRBV9 and TRBJ2-1; weak D call: TRBD2 (7 bases). Per germline, CDR1 SGDLS and CDR2 YYNGEE. V was cut by 0 bases and J by 9 bases, with 19 bases left in between. This CDR3 contains 16 residues. The CDR3 bases are TGTGCCAGCAGCGTAGCCGGCGGGAGATTAGGGGGTGAGCAGTTCTTC. Amino acid sequence: CASSVAGGRLGGEQFF. The entire variable domain, with the rest obtained from reference TRBV9 and TRBJ2-1, is as follows: DSGVTQTPKHLITATGQRVTLRCSPRSGDLSVYWYQQSLDQGLQFLIQYYNGEERAKGNILERFSAQQFPDLHSELNLSSLELGDSALYFCASSVAGGRLGGEQFFGPGTRLTVL.

This clone has just a few counts. The sample carries other DNA sequences with the same CDR3. The rearrangement joins TRBV2 to TRBJ2-3; D gene unclear. The germline V gene encodes CDR1 SNHLY and CDR2 FYNNEI. CDR3 length equals 13 residues. V shed 5 bases and J shed 1 base, with 7 bases lying between them. The CDR3 reads CASSQVGTDTQYF. CDR3 sequence (DNA): TGTGCCAGCAGTCAGGTGGGCACAGATACGCAGTATTTT.

Points on this clone: Additional DNA sequences in this sample encode the identical CDR3. V and J are TRBV9 and TRBJ2-5; D gene uncertain. V lost 0 bases, J lost 4 bases, and 7 bases lay in between. The CDR3 is 13 residues long. Germline CDR1 SGDLS, CDR2 YYNGEE. This CDR3 is CASSVGVGETQYF. Here the CDR3 DNA reads TGTGCCAGCAGCGTAGGAGTAGGAGAGACCCAGTACTTC.

This clone was counted a few times. V usage is TRBV5-1 and J usage is TRBJ2-1; no firm D call. This CDR3 spans 10 amino acids. Germline CDR1 and CDR2: SGHRS and YFSETQ. In nucleotides, the CDR3 is TGCCCCAACACGGACAATGAGCAGTTCTTC. Amino acid sequence: CPNTDNEQFF. Supplemented by reference TRBV5-1 and TRBJ2-1, the full variable domain reads KAGVTQTPRYLIKTRGQQVTLSCSPISGHRSVSWYQQTPGQGLQFLFEYFSETQRNKGNFPGRFSGRQFSNSRSEMNVSTLELGDSALYLCPNTDNEQFFGPGTRLTVL.

On this clone: The junction differs from germline at one of its ends, possibly a read error. This chain uses TRBV10-3 with TRBJ2-3, with D perhaps TRBD1 (6 bases). CDR1 is ENHRY and CDR2 is SYGVKD in the germline V gene. The CDR3 has 15 residues. The CDR3 nucleotides read TGTGCCAGCAGTGTTGGGGGACACCGCACAGATACGCAGTATTTT. This sequence encodes CASSVGGHRTDTQYF.

The chain employs TRBV18 and TRBJ1-5, with TRBD1 matching 8 bases. Germline trimming cut 3 bases from V and 9 bases from J; bases unmatched to any gene: 7. The CDR3 length is 14 residues. Per germline, CDR1 KGHSH and CDR2 LQKENI. This CDR3 is CASSPGTGLRPQHF. The DNA of the CDR3 is TGTGCCAGCTCACCCGGGACAGGCCTTCGGCCCCAGCATTTT.